The rows below give T cell receptor beta chains drawn from one sample of a study of cytomegalovirus exposure and HLA in healthy donors. TCRdb's copy holds only in-frame clones and misses some; the assay was immunoSEQ multiplex PCR. The data hold around 200,000 clones, with roughly 80% observed a single time. Sequenced input: PBMCs. These receptors were taken from a middle-aged man in good health and CMV-seropositive. Both conserved end residues are part of each CDR3. Fields, in order: clone size, D gene, J gene, V gene, CDR3 DNA, CDR3 protein. D genes are given only for firm matches. Clone size is stated in some rows and not others, as once, few, many or a class when expanded.

.	.	TRBJ2-5	TRBV28	TGTGCCCACACCCGGGCGGGTCAAGAGACCCAGTACTTC	CAHTRAGQETQYF
.	.	TRBJ2-6	TRBV6-1	TGTGCCAGCAGTGCCCCTACAGGGACTGGGGCCAACGTCCTGACTTTC	CASSAPTGTGANVLTF
.	TRBD1	TRBJ1-4	TRBV25-1	TGTGCCAGCAGTGGTCAGGGGGACGGTAGGGAAAAACTGTTTTTT	CASSGQGDGREKLFF
few	TRBD1	TRBJ1-5	TRBV7-3	TGTGCCAGCAGCTTGGACAGGAGAGCTTATAGCAATCAGCCCCAGCATTTT	CASSLDRRAYSNQPQHF
.	.	TRBJ1-5	TRBV6-5	TGTGCCAGCAGTTACACGCGGGATCAGCCCCAGCATTTT	CASSYTRDQPQHF
few	TRBD2	TRBJ2-5	TRBV6-5	TGTGCCAGCAGTTACCTAAGTGGGAGCGGGGGAGAGACCCAGTACTTC	CASSYLSGSGGETQYF
.	.	TRBJ1-4	TRBV19	TGTGCCAGTAGTATTGGGGAACTAGGGTTGTTTGAAAAACTGTTTTTT	CASSIGELGLFEKLFF
.	TRBD1	TRBJ1-2	TRBV6-5	TGTGCCAGCAGTTTTCGACAGGGCGCTAACTATGGCTACACCTTC	CASSFRQGANYGYTF
.	TRBD2	TRBJ2-7	TRBV5-4	TGTGCCAGCAGTCGACTAGCGGGGGGGTCCTACGAGCAGTACTTC	CASSRLAGGSYEQYF
.	.	TRBJ1-1	TRBV6-5	TGTGCCAGCAGTTACGGGGGGACTGAAGCTTTCTTT	CASSYGGTEAFF
.	TRBD1	TRBJ1-2	TRBV7-2	TGTGCCAGCAGCGTCTCACAGGGGGCGAGTGGCTACACCTTC	CASSVSQGASGYTF
.	TRBD2	TRBJ2-3	TRBV30	TGTGCCTGGAGTGTAGGTGGGGGGGACACAGATACGCAGTATTTT	CAWSVGGGDTDTQYF
.	.	TRBJ1-4	TRBV10-2	TGCGCCAGCAGTCTCTCCCCTTGGAGTGAAAAACTGTTTTTT	CASSLSPWSEKLFF
.	TRBD1	TRBJ2-7	TRBV27	TGTGCCAGCAGCCCGGGGACAGCCTACGAGCAGTACTTC	CASSPGTAYEQYF
once	TRBD2	TRBJ2-2	TRBV4-1	TGCGCCAGCAGCCAAGAGGGGACTAGCGGGGGATCTATACTGAAGGGGGAGCTGTTTTTT	CASSQEGTSGGSILKGELFF
.	.	TRBJ2-2	TRBV6-1	TGTGCCAGCAGTGAACAAGGTACGAGGACCGGGGAGCTGTTTTTT	CASSEQGTRTGELFF
.	.	TRBJ2-7	TRBV6-1	TGTGCCAGCAGTGACAGGGGACGCCACGAGCAGTACTTC	CASSDRGRHEQYF
.	.	TRBJ2-5	TRBV7-2	TGTGCCAGCAGCTTAGTGAGTTCAGAGACCCAGTACTTC	CASSLVSSETQYF
.	.	TRBJ2-3	TRBV5-1	TGCGCCAGCAGCTTGGGGCTAGAGAGAGCAGATACGCAGTATTTT	CASSLGLERADTQYF
.	.	TRBJ1-3	TRBV9	TGTGCCAGCAGCGTAAGTGGGGCCTCTGGAAACACCATATATTTT	CASSVSGASGNTIYF
.	TRBD1	TRBJ1-2	TRBV19	TGTGCCAGTAGTCCCCTGGAGGGGGCCGTAGATGGCTACACCTTC	CASSPLEGAVDGYTF
.	.	TRBJ2-5	TRBV6-1	TGTGCCAGCAGTGAGGGCAGGGCAGAGACCCAGTACTTC	CASSEGRAETQYF
.	.	TRBJ1-1	TRBV4-3	TGCGCCAGCAGCCAAGATAGTAACGGGGAAGCTTTCTTT	CASSQDSNGEAFF
.	.	TRBJ2-3	TRBV4-3	TGCGCCAGCAGCCAAGATTGGCGGGGCCCAGATACGCAGTATTTT	CASSQDWRGPDTQYF